The subject of this entry is one T cell receptor beta chain. The sample belongs to a study of control samples from healthy donors and cancer patients. Using immunoSEQ multiplex PCR, the repertoire was profiled, and TCRdb retains in-frame clones only, with some absent. This table holds around 86,000 clones, 80% to 90% found once. The CDR3 spans 15 residues. V was pared by 6 bases and J by 2 bases, with 11 bases between. Germline CDR1 is SNHLY and CDR2 is FYNNEI. V and J are TRBV2 and TRBJ1-6; D remains ambiguous. The sequence was obtained from an older woman with head and neck cancer. The sample was PBMCs. The CDR3 sequence: CASRGGQTYNSPLHF. The CDR3 DNA follows: TGTGCCAGCAGAGGAGGGCAGACCTATAATTCACCCCTCCACTTT.